Here is one TCR beta chain with its context. Its antigen is currently unknown. TCRdb re-called the 5' RACE reads and catalogs CDR3 proteins one per entry, DNA excluded. The table lists 400,000 to 500,000 distinct CDR3 sequences. This record comes from a study of monozygotic twins with inflammatory bowel disease. Overall study findings and caveats: Whether twins were concordant or discordant made no difference to repertoire similarity, possibly from limited power. TCRbeta inverse Simpson diversity was decreased in IBD patients versus healthy co-twins.

Per the germline V gene, CDR1 is MDHEN and CDR2 is SYDVKM. The CDR3 sequence is 14 residues long. This chain connects TRBV28 to TRBJ1-3; TCRdb's D gene call, TRBD1, goes unchecked for lack of DNA. The sequenced sample was blood. The receptor was isolated from a human donor with ulcerative colitis or Crohn's disease, or a healthy co-twin of an affected twin (not recorded which). The CDR3 loop reads CASSSGGTGNTIYF.